One T cell receptor (beta chain) is described in this entry. Amplification yielded TCR beta CDR3 regions, with RNA transcripts as the source. The HTBI primer set drove a first-round RT-PCR of the TCR CDR3. MiXCR was run by TCRdb on the multiplex PCR reads, yielding one entry per CDR3 protein. The table includes some 720,000 distinct CDR3 sequences, about a sixth detected once. The V gene lost 5 bases and the J gene lost 6 bases, with 25 bases spanning the gap. CDR1 is SEHNR and CDR2 is FQNEAQ in the germline V gene (reference sequence). The CDR3 sequence is 17 residues long. Pregnant or lactating patients were excluded, as were those with uncontrolled infection or other autoimmune disease. This entry belongs to a study of T cells in Graves' hyperthyroidism and ophthalmopathy.

The source material was blood. This clonotype was obtained from a young man with Graves' hyperthyroidism. V gene TRBV7-9 combines with J gene TRBJ2-5; D tentatively reads TRBD1 or TRBD2 (6 bases each). CDR3 residues: CASSQRGAGGASKTQYF. The CDR3 DNA is TGTGCCAGCAGCCAACGCGGGGCCGGGGGCGCCTCTAAGACCCAGTACTTC.